This T cell receptor beta chain was obtained from a study of blood T cells in healthy people across ages. Study observations and caveats: CMV infection status of these donors was not known.

Alongside a J-beta primer mix, a sample-barcoded 5' primer served in a second PCR lasting about 7 to 11 cycles. Each CDR3 protein gets one entry after TCRdb re-called the 5' RACE reads with MiXCR. Here the sample spans 710,000 or so distinct CDR3 sequences, less than 40% being singletons. There were at least 6 micrograms of total RNA extracted from every sample. A note on this clonotype: Its antigen is as yet unknown.

The germline V gene has CDR1 LGHDT and CDR2 YNNKEL (reference sequence). The CDR3 covers 13 residues. Between the trimmed V and J ends, which lost 7 bases and 1 base, there was a span of 10 bases. Sequences were obtained from blood. The chain is built from TRBV3-1 and TRBJ1-1; D remains ambiguous. This receptor was taken from a woman of 80 years or more in good health. The CDR3 DNA sequence: TGTGCCAGCAAGCACAGCTGGAACACTGAAGCTTTCTTT. Translating it yields CASKHSWNTEAFF.